The 18 T cell receptor beta chains below come from one sample, sequenced in a study of graft-versus-host responses after intestinal transplantation. This table comes from immunoSEQ multiplex PCR, and its TCRdb copy is limited to in-frame clones, with some not included. The sample lists roughly 7,800 clones; roughly 31% were seen once. The sequences come from alloreactive CD4+ T cells from a mixed lymphocyte reaction culture, collected before intestinal transplant. Subset meaning: CFSE-low proliferating T cells sorted from roughly six-day pre-transplant mixed lymphocyte reaction (GvH or HvG direction). The receptors come from a human patient who received an intestinal transplant.

This clone is a singleton in its sample. This chain connects TRBV18 to TRBJ2-7, with 8 bases lining up with TRBD1. Germline V CDR1 and CDR2: KGHSH, LQKENI. The J segment lost 5 bases and the V segment lost 3 bases, leaving 6 bases of the junction unmatched. The CDR3 contains 14 residues. The CDR3 nucleotides are TGTGCCAGCTCACCTCAGGGGGCCTTCCACGAGCAGTACTTC. This encodes CASSPQGAFHEQYF.

This sequence joins TRBV5-6 and TRBJ2-1; tentatively, D is TRBD2 (6 bases). The CDR3 totals 12 residues. V was clipped by 0 bases and J by 15 bases, with 13 bases between them. Germline-derived CDR1 and CDR2 are SGHDT and YYEEEE. The CDR3 spells CASSLAGLALFF. CDR3 sequence (DNA): TGTGCCAGCAGCTTGGCGGGGCTAGCGTTGTTCTTC.

This clone appeared a few times. The rearrangement joins TRBV19 to TRBJ1-6; the match to TRBD1 covers 10 bases. V dropped 2 bases and J dropped 1; count of bases not matched to a gene: 2. The CDR3 has 17 amino acids. Looked up from germline, CDR1 is LNHDA and CDR2 is SQIVND (reference sequence). The CDR3 coding sequence is TGTGCCAGTAGTATAAGGACAGGGGGTTCCTATAATTCACCCCTCCACTTT. Amino acid sequence: CASSIRTGGSYNSPLHF.

J is TRBJ2-1 and V is TRBV9, with 10 bases identical to TRBD2. CDR3 length: 17 amino acids. Germline values: CDR1 SGDLS, CDR2 YYNGEE. The ends lost 1 base at V and 6 bases at J; junction bases unmatched: 10. CDR3 nucleotides: TGTGCCAGCAGCGTAATCAGCGGGGGGGCCGGGGGCAATGAGCAGTTCTTC. Translating it yields CASSVISGGAGGNEQFF.

The chain is built from TRBV28 and TRBJ2-1; D remains ambiguous. Germline V lookup: CDR1 MDHEN, CDR2 SYDVKM. V gave up 4 bases and J gave up 0 bases, with 13 bases separating them. The length of the CDR3 is 16 residues. The CDR3 is CASSSPTASSYNEQFF. The CDR3 nucleotides read TGTGCCAGCAGTTCTCCGACTGCAAGCTCCTACAATGAGCAGTTCTTC.

This chain connects TRBV6-1 to TRBJ2-1, with TRBD2 identical over 8 bases. There are 14 residues in the CDR3. Germline V gene sequence: CDR1 MNHNS, CDR2 SASEGT. J was trimmed by 8 bases and V by 5 bases; bases with no gene match: 8. CDR3 region: CASSLPGLDDEQFF. As DNA, the CDR3 is TGTGCCAGCAGTTTACCGGGACTAGATGATGAGCAGTTCTTC.

V and J are TRBV18 and TRBJ2-1; 10 bases align to TRBD1. Trimming removed 3 bases from V and 11 bases from J; junction bases left unmatched: 4. Germline loops: CDR1 KGHSH, CDR2 LQKENI. The CDR3 contains 13 residues. CDR3 bases: TGTGCCAGCTCACCCTGGGACAGGGGACAGCAGTTCTTC. The encoded protein is CASSPWDRGQQFF.

This clone is labeled medium-sized. The genes are TRBV18 and TRBJ1-4, with TRBD1 identical over 7 bases. Germline CDR1 reads KGHSH; CDR2 reads LQKENI. V gave up 3 bases and J gave up 4 bases; unmatched junction bases: 8. The CDR3 is made up of 16 amino acids. CDR3 amino acids: CASSPRQGRGNEKLFF. The CDR3 DNA reads as TGTGCCAGCTCACCCCGACAGGGTCGCGGTAATGAAAAACTGTTTTTT.

This chain connects TRBV28 to TRBJ1-2; 9 bases agree with TRBD1. V gave up 9 bases and J gave up 5 bases; unmatched junction bases: 10. The germline gives CDR1 MDHEN, CDR2 SYDVKM. The CDR3 has 14 residues. The CDR3 DNA reads as TGTGCCAGTCGTTTGGGACAGGGCCTTTATGGCTACACCTTC. Translated: CASRLGQGLYGYTF.

This clone was counted only a few times. The chain carries TRBV12-2 and TRBJ2-6; TRBD2 is taken as the D call from the table, unchecked against the DNA. TRBV12-2 is termed a pseudogene. CDR3 length: 19 residues. For the CDR3, the DNA is TGTGCAAGTCGCGCGCCCAGGACTCCACACAAAAGTCGGGCCAACGTCCTGACTTTC. It specifies CASRAPRTPHKSRANVLTF.

The chain recombines TRBV23-1 with TRBJ2-4; D not certain. TRBV23-1 is recorded as an ORF, its role being uncertain. The length of the CDR3 is 16 residues. V shed 4 bases and J shed 0 bases, with 13 bases lying between them. DNA for the CDR3: TGCGCCAGCAGTCTAGAGATTAGCTTAGCCAAAAACATTCAGTACTTC. Protein: CASSLEISLAKNIQYF.

J is TRBJ2-3 and V is TRBV7-9, with TRBD1 matching over 7 bases. Germline V gene lookup returns CDR1 SEHNR and CDR2 FQNEAQ (reference sequence). The CDR3 consists of 15 residues. J was trimmed by 0 bases and V by 3 bases; bases with no gene match: 3. The chain's CDR3 is CASSLTGTSTDTQYF. Written as DNA, the CDR3 is TGTGCCAGCAGCTTGACAGGGACGAGCACAGATACGCAGTATTTT.

This chain uses TRBV30 with TRBJ2-7; TRBD2 matches 7 bases. From germline, CDR1 is GTSNPN and CDR2 SVGIG (reference sequence). The CDR3 is 15 amino acids. With V trimmed by 2 bases and J by 4 bases, 11 bases remained unmatched. The CDR3 region is CAWSQGGGLRYEQYF. CDR3 DNA sequence: TGTGCCTGGAGTCAAGGCGGGGGTCTAAGGTACGAGCAGTACTTC.

This clone was seen a handful of times. The chain combines TRBV7-2 with TRBJ2-5; D gene ambiguous. V was shortened by 3 bases and J by 2 bases, with 7 bases between the two germline ends. The CDR3 has 13 residues. The germline V gene has CDR1 SGHTA and CDR2 FQGNSA. CDR3 residues: CASSFSGQETQYF. For the CDR3, the DNA is TGTGCCAGCAGCTTTTCAGGTCAAGAGACCCAGTACTTC.

The chain uses TRBV6-5 and TRBJ2-5; maybe TRBD2 (7 bases). The CDR3 covers 16 residues. CDR1 MNHEY and CDR2 SVGAGI come from the germline V gene. With 2 bases removed from V and 2 bases from J, the gap between germline ends came to 15 bases. CDR3 region: CASSYGGAISQETQYF. The DNA for the CDR3 is TGTGCCAGCAGTTACGGGGGGGCTATCTCTCAAGAGACCCAGTACTTC.

This clone was detected a few times. This chain joins TRBV6-1 and TRBJ1-2; no clear D. Germline V gives CDR1 MNHNS, CDR2 SASEGT. V was clipped by 0 bases and J by 2 bases, with 4 bases between them. The CDR3 sequence is 13 residues long. The CDR3 loop is CASSEASNYGYTF. DNA for the CDR3: TGTGCCAGCAGTGAAGCAAGCAACTATGGCTACACCTTC.

Worth noting for this clone: In the same sample, other DNA sequences code for this CDR3. The V call is TRBV19, the J call TRBJ2-1; the match to TRBD2 covers 14 bases. Germline lookup yields CDR1 LNHDA and CDR2 SQIVND (reference sequence). The CDR3 extends over 19 amino acids. The J segment lost 2 bases and the V segment lost 2 bases, leaving 8 bases of the junction unmatched. CDR3 DNA sequence: TGTGCCAGTAGTATACACCCGGGACTAGCGGGGGCCCCCTACAATGAGCAGTTCTTC. This encodes CASSIHPGLAGAPYNEQFF.

This clone was seen a handful of times. The gene calls are TRBV7-3 and TRBJ1-2, with D perhaps matching TRBD1 (6 bases). Germline V gene sequence: CDR1 SGHTA, CDR2 FQGTGA. V lost 3 bases and J lost 9, with 17 bases in between. There are 14 residues in the CDR3. CDR3: CASSLIGGGGRYTF. DNA for the CDR3: TGTGCCAGCAGCTTGATCGGAGGGGGGGGCCGCTACACCTTC. The full variable domain, rest sourced from reference TRBV7-3 and TRBJ1-2, is GAGVSQTPSNKVTEKGKYVELRCDPISGHTALYWYRQSLGQGPEFLIYFQGTGAADDSGLPNDRFFAVRPEGSVSTLKIQRTERGDSAVYLCASSLIGGGGRYTFGSGTRLTVV.